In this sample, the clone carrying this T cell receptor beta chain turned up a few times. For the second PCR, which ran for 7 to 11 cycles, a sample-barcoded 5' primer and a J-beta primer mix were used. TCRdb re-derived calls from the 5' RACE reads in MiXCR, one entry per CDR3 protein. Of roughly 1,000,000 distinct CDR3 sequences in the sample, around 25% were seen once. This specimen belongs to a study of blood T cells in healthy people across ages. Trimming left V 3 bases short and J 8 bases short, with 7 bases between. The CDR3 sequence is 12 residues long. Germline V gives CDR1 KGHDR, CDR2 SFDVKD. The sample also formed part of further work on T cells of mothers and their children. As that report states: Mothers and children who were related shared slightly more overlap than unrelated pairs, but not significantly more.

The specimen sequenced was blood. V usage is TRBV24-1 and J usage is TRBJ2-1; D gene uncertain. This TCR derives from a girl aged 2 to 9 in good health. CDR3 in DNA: TGTGCCACCAGTGATCTCATCCATGAGCAGTTCTTC. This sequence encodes CATSDLIHEQFF.